Each of the 9 T cell receptor beta chains below was sequenced from the same sample in a study of CD8 T cells in Susac syndrome. Random-hexamer reverse transcription was applied to about 0.5 to 1 ug RNA. TCRdb recomputed calls from the immunoSEQ multiplex PCR reads with MiXCR, one row per CDR3 protein. The sample yields roughly 180,000 distinct CDR3 sequences, roughly 92% seen once. Sequenced sample: CD4+ T cells from PBMCs. Receptor source: a human donor with multiple sclerosis.

The chain couples TRBV6-2 or TRBV6-3 to TRBJ2-7; TRBD2 matches 13 bases. The CDR3 consists of 15 residues. The V and J ends lost 2 bases and 6 bases, in that order; junction bases with no gene match: 4. Germline values: CDR1 MNHEY, CDR2 SVGEGT. The CDR3, as DNA: TGTGCCAGCAGTTACGGACTAGCGGGAGATGTCGAGCAGTACTTC. It translates to CASSYGLAGDVEQYF.

V is TRBV2 and J is TRBJ2-2, with D possibly being TRBD2 (6 bases). Trimming shortened V by 5 bases and J by 6 bases, and 13 bases separated the two germline ends. This CDR3 region has 14 residues. CDR1 and CDR2 from the germline V gene are SNHLY and FYNNEI. DNA of the CDR3: TGTGCCAGCAGTCCCCGTACGGGGGCCGGGGAGCTGTTTTTT. It translates to CASSPRTGAGELFF.

The genes are TRBV7-9 and TRBJ2-7, with D possibly TRBD1 on 6 matching bases. The CDR3 is 13 residues long. The V gene lost 5 bases and the J gene lost 3 bases, with 11 bases spanning the gap. From germline, CDR1 is SEHNR and CDR2 FQNEAQ (reference sequence). DNA of the CDR3: TGTGCCAGCAGCCTTGAGGGGGTCTACGAGCAGTACTTC. Translating it yields CASSLEGVYEQYF.

The chain links TRBV6-1 to TRBJ1-5; no clear D. CDR1 is MNHNS and CDR2 is SASEGT in the germline V gene. Trimming stripped 0 bases from V and 6 bases from J, with 6 bases between. The CDR3 sequence is 13 residues long. The CDR3 protein is CASSEAGSQPQHF. In DNA form, the CDR3 reads TGTGCCAGCAGTGAAGCAGGGAGTCAGCCCCAGCATTTT.

The V and J genes are TRBV3-1 and TRBJ1-3, with D hard to call. The CDR3 is 14 residues long. Trimming cost V 4 bases and J 0 bases, with 7 bases left between them. Germline V gene lookup returns CDR1 LGHDT and CDR2 YNNKEL (reference sequence). This CDR3 is CASSPISSGNTIYF. CDR3 bases: TGTGCCAGCAGCCCCATATCCTCTGGAAACACCATATATTTT. Full variable domain (remainder filled in from reference TRBV3-1 and TRBJ1-3): DTAVSQTPKYLVTQMGNDKSIKCEQNLGHDTMYWYKQDSKKFLKIMFSYNNKELIINETVPNRFSPKSPDKAHLNLHINSLELGDSAVYFCASSPISSGNTIYFGEGSWLTVV.

This clonotype has only one observation. V and J are TRBV29-1 and TRBJ1-1, with a tentative D call TRBD1 (5 bases). Germline lookup yields CDR1 SQVTM and CDR2 ANQGSEA. V lost 5 bases, J lost 3 bases, and 16 bases lay in between. The CDR3 covers 14 residues. The CDR3 protein is CSVIMVGGYTEAFF. The CDR3 DNA follows: TGCAGCGTTATCATGGTTGGGGGATACACTGAAGCTTTCTTT.

V and J are TRBV5-1 and TRBJ2-7; the D gene is possibly TRBD2 (5 bases). Germline V CDR1 and CDR2: SGHRS, YFSETQ. V lost 0 bases and J lost 9, with 25 bases in between. The CDR3 runs to 17 residues. In DNA form, the CDR3 reads TGCGCCAGCAGCTTGGGATCGGAGATGTGGGGTTCCGCGGGGCAGTACTTC. Amino acid sequence: CASSLGSEMWGSAGQYF. Full variable domain (remainder filled in from reference TRBV5-1 and TRBJ2-7): KAGVTQTPRYLIKTRGQQVTLSCSPISGHRSVSWYQQTPGQGLQFLFEYFSETQRNKGNFPGRFSGRQFSNSRSEMNVSTLELGDSALYLCASSLGSEMWGSAGQYFGPGTRLTVT.

J is TRBJ1-5 and V is TRBV30; D remains unclear. CDR1 and CDR2 (germline): GTSNPN, SVGIG (reference sequence). CDR3 length: 12 residues. V lost 3 bases, J lost 4 bases, and 7 bases lay in between. The chain's CDR3 is CAWSRGNQPQHF. Here the CDR3 DNA reads TGTGCCTGGAGCCGAGGGAATCAGCCCCAGCATTTT.

Only a few counts were recorded for this clonotype. The gene calls are TRBV28 and TRBJ2-1; unclear D gene. The length of the CDR3 is 12 residues. V gave up 5 bases and J gave up 4 bases, with 6 bases separating them. CDR1 MDHEN and CDR2 SYDVKM come from the germline V gene. The chain's CDR3 is CASSRFYNEQFF. CDR3 sequence (DNA): TGTGCCAGCAGTCGGTTTTACAATGAGCAGTTCTTC.